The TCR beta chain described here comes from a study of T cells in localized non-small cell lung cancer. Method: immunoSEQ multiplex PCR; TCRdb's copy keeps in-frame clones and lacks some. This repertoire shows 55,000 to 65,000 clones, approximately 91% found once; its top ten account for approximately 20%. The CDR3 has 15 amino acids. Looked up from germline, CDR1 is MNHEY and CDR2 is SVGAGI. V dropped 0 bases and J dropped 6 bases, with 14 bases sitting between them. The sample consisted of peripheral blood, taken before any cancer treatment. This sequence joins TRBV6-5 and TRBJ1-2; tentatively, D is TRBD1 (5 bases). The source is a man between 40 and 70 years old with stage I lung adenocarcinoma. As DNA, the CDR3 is TGTGCCAGCAGTTACTCGAGGGGTAGGGTCGATGGCTACACCTTC. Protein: CASSYSRGRVDGYTF.